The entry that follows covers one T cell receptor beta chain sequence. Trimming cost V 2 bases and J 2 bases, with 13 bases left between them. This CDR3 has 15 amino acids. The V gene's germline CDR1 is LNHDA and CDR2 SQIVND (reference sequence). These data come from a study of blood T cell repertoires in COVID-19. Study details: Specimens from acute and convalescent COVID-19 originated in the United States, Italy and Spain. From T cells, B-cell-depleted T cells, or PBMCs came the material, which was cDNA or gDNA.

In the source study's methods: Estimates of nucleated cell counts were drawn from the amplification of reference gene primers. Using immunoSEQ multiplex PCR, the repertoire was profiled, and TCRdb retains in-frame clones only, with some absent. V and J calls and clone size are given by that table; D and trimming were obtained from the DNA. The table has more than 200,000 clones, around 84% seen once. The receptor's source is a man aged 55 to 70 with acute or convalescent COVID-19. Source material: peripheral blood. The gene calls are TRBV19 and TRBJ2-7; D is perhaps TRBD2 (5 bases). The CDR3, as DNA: TGTGCCAGTAGTATAAGTGGCGGGTCTCCCTACGAGCAGTACTTC. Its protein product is CASSISGGSPYEQYF.